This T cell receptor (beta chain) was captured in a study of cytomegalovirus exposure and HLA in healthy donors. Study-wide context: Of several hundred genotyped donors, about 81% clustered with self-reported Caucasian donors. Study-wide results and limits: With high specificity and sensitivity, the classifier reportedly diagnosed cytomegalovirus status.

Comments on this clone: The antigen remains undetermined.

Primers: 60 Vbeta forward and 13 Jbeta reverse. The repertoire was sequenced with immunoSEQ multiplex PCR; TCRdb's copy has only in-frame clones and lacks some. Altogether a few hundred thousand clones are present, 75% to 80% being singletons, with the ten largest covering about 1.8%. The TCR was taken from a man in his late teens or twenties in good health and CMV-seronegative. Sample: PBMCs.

Here the CDR3 reads CASSLTRDSLEKLFF. CDR3 sequence (DNA): TGTGCCAGCAGTTTAACCCGGGACAGCCTTGAAAAACTGTTTTTT. The V call is TRBV28, the J call TRBJ1-4, with TRBD1 identical over 7 bases. Germline V gives CDR1 MDHEN, CDR2 SYDVKM. The CDR3 runs 15 residues. Germline trimming cut 2 bases from V and 7 bases from J; bases unmatched to any gene: 7.